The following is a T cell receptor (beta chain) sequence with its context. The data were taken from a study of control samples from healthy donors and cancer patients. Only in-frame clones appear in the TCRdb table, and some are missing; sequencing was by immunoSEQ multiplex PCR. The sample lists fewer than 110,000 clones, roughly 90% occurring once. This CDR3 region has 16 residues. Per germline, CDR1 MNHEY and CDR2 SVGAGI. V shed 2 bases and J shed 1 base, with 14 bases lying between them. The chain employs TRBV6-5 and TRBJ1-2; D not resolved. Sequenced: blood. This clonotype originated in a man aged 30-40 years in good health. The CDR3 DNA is TGTGCCAGCAGTTACACTCCTCGGGCCAGTAACTATGGCTACACCTTC. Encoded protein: CASSYTPRASNYGYTF.